Presented here are 7 T cell receptor beta chains from one specimen sequenced in a study of PD-1 blockade in classical Hodgkin lymphoma. Assay used: immunoSEQ multiplex PCR; TCRdb lists only in-frame clones, some missing. This table has 90,000 to 120,000 clones, about 88% appearing once. The patients all showed relapse after autologous stem cell transplantation, while their brentuximab vedotin exposure varied. The material was peripheral blood mononuclear cells (PBMCs), obtained before the second cycle of nivolumab. These receptors were obtained from a human donor with classical Hodgkin lymphoma.

The chain combines TRBV2 with TRBJ2-7, with 9 bases fitting TRBD1. The CDR3 consists of 14 residues. From germline, CDR1 is SNHLY and CDR2 FYNNEI. V was pared by 6 bases and J by 0 bases, with 3 bases of the junction left unmatched. The CDR3 loop is CASRDRGSSYEQYF. DNA for the CDR3: TGTGCCAGCAGGGACAGGGGAAGCTCCTACGAGCAGTACTTC.

The rearrangement joins TRBV5-1 to TRBJ2-3, with no clear D. The germline V and J ends were trimmed by 0 bases and 1 base, with 6 bases remaining between them. The CDR3 extends over 14 amino acids. Per the germline V gene, CDR1 is SGHRS and CDR2 is YFSETQ. The CDR3 sequence is CASSLAVRTDTQYF. Written as DNA, the CDR3 is TGCGCCAGCAGCTTGGCTGTCCGCACAGATACGCAGTATTTT.

The rearrangement uses TRBV27 and TRBJ2-7, with D uncertain. Deletions cut 3 bases from V and 6 bases from J, with 12 bases between. Germline V gives CDR1 MNHEY, CDR2 SMNVEV (reference sequence). The CDR3 length is 13 residues. CDR3 in DNA: TGTGCCAGCAGTTTCCGAGACGGCGTCGAGCAGTACTTC. Encoded protein: CASSFRDGVEQYF.

The chain combines TRBV4-1 with TRBJ1-1, with D unclear. The V end lost 0 bases, the J end lost 5 bases, and 10 bases lay between the germline ends. CDR3 size: 14 residues. Germline V lookup: CDR1 MGHRA, CDR2 YSYEKL. The CDR3 loop reads CASSQELRFTEAFF. The CDR3 nucleotides are TGCGCCAGCAGCCAAGAACTCCGATTTACTGAAGCTTTCTTT.

The chain couples TRBV7-6 to TRBJ2-2; TRBD1 matches 7 bases. The junction had 7 bases not matched to a gene; V was cut back by 0 bases and J by 6 bases. The CDR3 totals 16 residues. Germline CDR1 reads SGHVS; CDR2 reads FNYEAQ. This CDR3 is CASSLAPGGNAGELFF. DNA of the CDR3: TGTGCCAGCAGCTTAGCGCCAGGGGGAAACGCCGGGGAGCTGTTTTTT.

The chain links TRBV9 to TRBJ2-3; D is possibly TRBD2 (5 bases). V gave up 4 bases and J gave up 1 base, with 10 bases separating them. This CDR3 spans 14 amino acids. Germline V gene sequence: CDR1 SGDLS, CDR2 YYNGEE. The CDR3 loop reads CASSTPGGTDTQYF. The CDR3 nucleotides are TGTGCCAGCAGCACCCCCGGGGGCACAGATACGCAGTATTTT.

The CDR3 sequence: CASSLVGSSYEQYF. In DNA, the CDR3 is TGTGCCAGCAGCTTAGTAGGAAGCTCCTACGAGCAGTACTTC. V usage is TRBV7-9 and J usage is TRBJ2-7; D remains unclear. The CDR3 is 14 residues long. Between the trimmed V and J ends, which lost 1 base and 0 bases, there was a span of 7 bases. Germline V gene lookup returns CDR1 SEHNR and CDR2 FQNEAQ (reference sequence).